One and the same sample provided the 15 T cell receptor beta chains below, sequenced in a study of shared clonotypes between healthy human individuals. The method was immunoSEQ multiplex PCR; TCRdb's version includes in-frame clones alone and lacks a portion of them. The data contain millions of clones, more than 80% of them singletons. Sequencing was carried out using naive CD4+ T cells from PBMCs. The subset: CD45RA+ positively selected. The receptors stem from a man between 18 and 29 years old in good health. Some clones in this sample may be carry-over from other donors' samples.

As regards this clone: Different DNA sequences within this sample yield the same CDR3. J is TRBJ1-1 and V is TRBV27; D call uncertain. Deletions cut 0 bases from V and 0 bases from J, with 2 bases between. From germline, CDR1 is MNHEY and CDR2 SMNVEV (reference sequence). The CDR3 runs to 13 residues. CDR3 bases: TGTGCCAGCAGTTTATCTGTGAACACTGAAGCTTTCTTT. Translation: CASSLSVNTEAFF.

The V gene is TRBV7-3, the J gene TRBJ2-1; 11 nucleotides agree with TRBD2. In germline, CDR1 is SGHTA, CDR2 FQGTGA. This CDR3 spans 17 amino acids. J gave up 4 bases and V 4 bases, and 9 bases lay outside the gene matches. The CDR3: CASSSPNSGGAYNEQFF. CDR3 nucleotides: TGTGCCAGCAGCTCCCCAAATAGCGGGGGGGCGTACAATGAGCAGTTCTTC.

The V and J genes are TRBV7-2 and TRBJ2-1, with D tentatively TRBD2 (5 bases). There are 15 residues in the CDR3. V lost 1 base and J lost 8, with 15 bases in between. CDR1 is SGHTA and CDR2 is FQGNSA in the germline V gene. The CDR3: CASSLVVSAIDEQFF. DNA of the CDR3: TGTGCCAGCAGCTTAGTAGTTAGCGCCATCGATGAGCAGTTCTTC.

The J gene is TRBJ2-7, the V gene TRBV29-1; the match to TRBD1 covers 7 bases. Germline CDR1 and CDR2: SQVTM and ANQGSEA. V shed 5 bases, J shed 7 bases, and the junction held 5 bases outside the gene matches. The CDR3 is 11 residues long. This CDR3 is CSVTTGREQYF. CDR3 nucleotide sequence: TGCAGCGTTACGACAGGGCGGGAGCAGTACTTC.

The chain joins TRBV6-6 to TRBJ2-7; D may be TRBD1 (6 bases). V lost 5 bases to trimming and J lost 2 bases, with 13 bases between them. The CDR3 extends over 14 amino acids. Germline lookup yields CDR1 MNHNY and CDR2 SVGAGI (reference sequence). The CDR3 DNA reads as TGTGCCAGCAGTAGCTGGACAGACCCCTACGAGCAGTACTTC. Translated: CASSSWTDPYEQYF.

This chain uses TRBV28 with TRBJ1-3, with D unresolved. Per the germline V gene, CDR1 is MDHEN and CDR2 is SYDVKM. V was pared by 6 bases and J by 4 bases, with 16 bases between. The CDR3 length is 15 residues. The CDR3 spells CASSLENVLGNTIYF. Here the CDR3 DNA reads TGTGCCAGCAGCCTCGAAAATGTTCTGGGAAACACCATATATTTT.

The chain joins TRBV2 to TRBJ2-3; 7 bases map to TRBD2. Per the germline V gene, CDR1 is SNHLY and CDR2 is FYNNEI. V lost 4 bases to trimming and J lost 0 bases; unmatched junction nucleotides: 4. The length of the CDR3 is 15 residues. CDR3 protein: CASSVSSGSTDTQYF. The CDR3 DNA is TGTGCCAGCAGTGTTTCTAGCGGTAGCACAGATACGCAGTATTTT.

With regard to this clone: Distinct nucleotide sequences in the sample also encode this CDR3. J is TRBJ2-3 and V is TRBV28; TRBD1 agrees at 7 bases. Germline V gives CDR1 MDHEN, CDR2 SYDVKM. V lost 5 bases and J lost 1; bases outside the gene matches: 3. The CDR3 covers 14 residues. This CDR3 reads CASSPTGGTDTQYF. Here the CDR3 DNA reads TGTGCCAGCAGTCCCACAGGGGGCACAGATACGCAGTATTTT.

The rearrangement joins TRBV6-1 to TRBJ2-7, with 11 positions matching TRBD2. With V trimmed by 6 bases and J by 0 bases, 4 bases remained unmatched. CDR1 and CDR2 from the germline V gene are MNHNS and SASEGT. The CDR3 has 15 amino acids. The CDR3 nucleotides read TGTGCCAGCAGGGGGGGACTAGCGGACTCCTACGAGCAGTACTTC. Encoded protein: CASRGGLADSYEQYF.

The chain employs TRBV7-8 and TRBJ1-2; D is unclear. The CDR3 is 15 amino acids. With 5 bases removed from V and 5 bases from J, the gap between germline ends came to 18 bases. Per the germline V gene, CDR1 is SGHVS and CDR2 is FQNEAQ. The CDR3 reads CASSLLNPLEYGYTF. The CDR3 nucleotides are TGTGCCAGCAGCCTACTTAACCCGCTGGAATATGGCTACACCTTC.

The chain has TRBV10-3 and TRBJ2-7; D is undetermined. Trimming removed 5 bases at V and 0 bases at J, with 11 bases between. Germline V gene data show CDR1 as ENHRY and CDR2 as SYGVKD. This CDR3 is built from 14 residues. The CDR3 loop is CAISSQASSYEQYF. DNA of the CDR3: TGTGCCATCAGTAGTCAGGCGAGCTCCTACGAGCAGTACTTC.

In nucleotides, the CDR3 is TGTGCCAGCAGTTTCCAGGGTGACACTGAAGCTTTCTTT. This gives the protein CASSFQGDTEAFF. V and J are TRBV27 and TRBJ1-1; maybe TRBD1 (5 bases). The CDR3 spans 13 residues. Germline V CDR1 and CDR2: MNHEY, SMNVEV (reference sequence). Trimming stripped 3 bases from V and 3 bases from J, with 8 bases between.

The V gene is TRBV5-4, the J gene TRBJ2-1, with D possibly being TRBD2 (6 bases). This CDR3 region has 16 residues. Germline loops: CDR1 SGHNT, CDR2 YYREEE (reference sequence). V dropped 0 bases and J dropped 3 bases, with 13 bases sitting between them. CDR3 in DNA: TGTGCCAGCAGCTTGGTCTTGGGAGCGGGCTACAATGAGCAGTTCTTC. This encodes CASSLVLGAGYNEQFF. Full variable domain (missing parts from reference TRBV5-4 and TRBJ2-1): ETGVTQSPTHLIKTRGQQVTLRCSSQSGHNTVSWYQQALGQGPQFIFQYYREEENGRGNFPPRFSGLQFPNYSSELNVNALELDDSALYLCASSLVLGAGYNEQFFGPGTRLTVL.

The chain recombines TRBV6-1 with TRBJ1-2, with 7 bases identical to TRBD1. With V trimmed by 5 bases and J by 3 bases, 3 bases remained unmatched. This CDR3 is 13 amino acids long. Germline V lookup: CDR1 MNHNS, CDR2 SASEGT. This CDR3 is CASSLDRHYGYTF. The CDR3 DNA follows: TGTGCCAGCAGTCTGGACAGGCACTATGGCTACACCTTC.

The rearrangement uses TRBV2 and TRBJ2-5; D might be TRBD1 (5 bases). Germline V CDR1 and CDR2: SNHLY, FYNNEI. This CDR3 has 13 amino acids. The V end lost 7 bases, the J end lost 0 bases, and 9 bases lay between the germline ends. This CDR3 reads CASTPDNQETQYF. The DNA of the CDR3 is TGTGCCAGCACCCCGGACAACCAAGAGACCCAGTACTTC.